This T cell receptor beta chain originates from a study of post-analysis software for immune sequencing data. In the study overall: Disease trajectories encompassed relapsing-remitting, secondary progressive and progressive-relapsing multiple sclerosis.

This clonotype was counted once. What it binds is unknown. This CDR3 comprises 12 residues. The V end lost 0 bases, the J end lost 8 bases, and 7 bases lay between the germline ends. CDR1 is SQVTM, CDR2 ANQGSEA, per germline. The TCR beta cDNA libraries contained unique molecular identifiers. cDNA molecules numbering about 470,000 came from roughly 0.93 to 9.6 million T cells. TCRdb analysed the PCR reads with MiXCR anew, one entry per CDR3 protein. The data show approximately 730,000 distinct CDR3 sequences, approximately 44% seen once. Broader study findings: F measure grouped same-batch samples tightly together. Roughly five TRBV segments, including TRBV5-6, TRBV5-1 and TRBV20-1, were more frequent in patients than controls. Multiple sclerosis patients had significantly lower normalized Chao1 diversity than controls.

Sequencing was performed on blood. The chain is built from TRBV29-1 and TRBJ2-2; D remains unclear. This receptor was identified in a girl aged 10 to 17 with multiple sclerosis. CDR3 nucleotides: TGCAGCGTTGAAGATAACGGGGGGGAGCTGTTTTTT. This sequence encodes CSVEDNGGELFF.